The 14 T cell receptor beta chains reported below all come from one sample, sequenced in a study of spatial heterogeneity in lung cancer. As to time point: blood at routine non-recurrence follow-up after resection. MiXCR was run by TCRdb on the 5' RACE reads, yielding one entry per CDR3 protein. Of some 30,000 distinct CDR3 sequences listed, roughly 5% were seen once; the top ten hold less than 25%. Specimen: PBMCs, collected at follow-up. Source of these receptors: a female donor with early-stage non-small cell lung cancer.

This clonotype was picked up many times. The chain employs TRBV5-6 and TRBJ2-3; D might be TRBD1 (6 bases). Trimming removed 0 bases at V and 2 bases at J, with 7 bases between. This CDR3 has 14 residues. Germline CDR1 reads SGHDT; CDR2 reads YYEEEE. The CDR3: CASSLGQVTDTQYF. CDR3 nucleotide sequence: TGTGCCAGCAGCTTGGGACAGGTCACAGATACGCAGTATTTT.

This clonotype appeared many times. This CDR3 reads CSVYGQSYEQYF. Here the CDR3 DNA reads TGCAGCGTTTACGGACAGTCTTACGAGCAGTACTTC. The chain employs TRBV29-1 and TRBJ2-7; TRBD1 is a possible D gene (6 bases). V lost 5 bases to trimming and J lost 4 bases, with 12 bases between them. Germline CDR1 reads SQVTM; CDR2 reads ANQGSEA. The CDR3 length is 12 residues.

The chain employs TRBV27 and TRBJ1-1; D gene unclear. V was shortened by 5 bases and J by 1 base, with 14 bases between the two germline ends. CDR3 length: 15 residues. CDR1 is MNHEY and CDR2 is SMNVEV in the germline V gene (reference sequence). The CDR3 loop is CASSISVIGNTEAFF. In DNA form, the CDR3 reads TGTGCCAGCAGTATCTCGGTGATCGGGAACACTGAAGCTTTCTTT.

This clonotype occurred many times. The gene calls are TRBV13 and TRBJ2-5; D possibly uses TRBD1 or TRBD2 (7 bases each). There are 15 residues in the CDR3. Germline V gene lookup returns CDR1 PRHDT and CDR2 FYEKMQ (reference sequence). Trimming took 3 bases from V and 1 from J, leaving 12 bases between them. The chain's CDR3 is CASSLAGDSQETQYF. CDR3 in DNA: TGTGCCAGCAGCTTGGCGGGGGACAGCCAAGAGACCCAGTACTTC. The full variable domain, in which reference TRBV13 and TRBJ2-5 provide the parts outside the CDR3, is AAGVIQSPRHLIKEKRETATLKCYPIPRHDTVYWYQQGPGQDPQFLISFYEKMQSDKGSIPDRFSAQQFSDYHSELNMSSLELGDSALYFCASSLAGDSQETQYFGPGTRLLVL.

This clonotype was found many times. The rearrangement links TRBV6-1 to TRBJ2-7; 9 nucleotides align to TRBD1. Germline V CDR1 and CDR2: MNHNS, SASEGT. The CDR3 is 15 amino acids. The J segment lost 6 bases and the V segment lost 7 bases, leaving 13 bases of the junction unmatched. CDR3 amino acids: CASIRETGGSPEQYF. CDR3 sequence (DNA): TGTGCCAGCATCAGGGAAACAGGGGGCTCTCCCGAGCAGTACTTC.

This clonotype is labeled medium-sized (0.01 to 0.1%). V gene TRBV20-1 combines with J gene TRBJ2-7, with TRBD2 identical over 8 bases. The CDR3 spans 14 residues. Germline values: CDR1 DFQATT, CDR2 SNEGSKA (reference sequence). Trimming at V came to 3 bases and at J to 5 bases, leaving 9 bases not matched to a gene. The CDR3 reads CSASHAGTSDEQYF. In DNA, the CDR3 is TGCAGTGCTAGTCACGCCGGGACTAGTGACGAGCAGTACTTC.

V is TRBV25-1 and J is TRBJ2-7, with D uncertain. CDR3 length equals 14 residues. Germline assignment: CDR1 MGHDK and CDR2 SYGVNS. V lost 5 bases and J lost 6, with 17 bases in between. The CDR3 sequence is CASSRTLVLSEQYF. CDR3 DNA: TGTGCCAGCAGTAGGACCCTAGTTTTGTCCGAGCAGTACTTC.

There are many counts of this clonotype. The chain joins TRBV20-1 to TRBJ1-5; TRBD1 matches 9 bases. CDR3 size: 15 residues. Looked up from germline, CDR1 is DFQATT and CDR2 is SNEGSKA (reference sequence). The V gene end was trimmed by 3 bases and the J gene end by 5 bases; junction bases not matched to a gene: 8. CDR3: CSARGTGREYQPQHF. The CDR3 DNA is TGCAGTGCTAGGGGGACAGGGAGGGAGTATCAGCCCCAGCATTTT.

The sample holds many counts of this clonotype. V is TRBV11-2 and J is TRBJ2-7, with D tentatively TRBD2 (5 bases). Germline CDR1 reads SGHAT; CDR2 reads FQNNGV. This CDR3 spans 15 amino acids. Trimming shortened V by 5 bases and J by 0 bases, and 14 bases separated the two germline ends. Written as DNA, the CDR3 is TGTGCCAGCAGCGCAGACCCGGGAATCTCCTACGAGCAGTACTTC. It specifies CASSADPGISYEQYF.

Of note for this clonotype: This likely comes from a read error, as the CDR3 has no conserved phenylalanine or tryptophan at its end. Because the CDR3's place on the DNA is in doubt, the DNA is left out and the CDR3 is given as listed by TCRdb. This chain connects TRBV5-1 to TRBJ2-1; TRBD2 is the table's D call, not checked against the DNA. The CDR3 is 15 amino acids in total, end residues counted. Germline CDR1 and CDR2: SGHRS and YFSETQ. CDR3 sequence: CASSLESTSGRAPFI.

This clonotype was recorded at least ten times. The gene calls are TRBV28 and TRBJ2-6, with no clear D. Trimming took 6 bases from V and 0 from J, leaving 3 bases between them. CDR1 MDHEN and CDR2 SYDVKM come from the germline V gene. The CDR3 consists of 13 residues. The CDR3 DNA is TGTGCCAGCAGACACTCTGGGGCCAACGTCCTGACTTTC. It codes for CASRHSGANVLTF.

The genes are TRBV7-2 and TRBJ2-3; D uncertain. This CDR3 comprises 14 residues. Deletions cut 5 bases from V and 2 bases from J, with 11 bases between. Germline CDR1 SGHTA, CDR2 FQGNSA. The DNA of the CDR3 is TGTGCCAGCAGCAAGCGACATAACACAGATACGCAGTATTTT. Amino acid sequence: CASSKRHNTDTQYF. Together with reference TRBV7-2 and TRBJ2-3, the CDR3 gives the full variable domain: GAGVSQSPSNKVTEKGKDVELRCDPISGHTALYWYRQSLGQGLEFLIYFQGNSAPDKSGLPSDRFSAERTGGSVSTLTIQRTQQEDSAVYLCASSKRHNTDTQYFGPGTRLTVL.

This clonotype was seen ten or more times. The J gene is TRBJ2-2, the V gene TRBV5-1, with 10 bases that match TRBD1. This CDR3 is built from 15 residues. CDR1 and CDR2 (germline): SGHRS, YFSETQ. The junction had 6 bases not matched to a gene; V was cut back by 3 bases and J by 7 bases. The CDR3 bases are TGCGCCAGCAGCTGGAGACAGGGGGCGGACGGGGAGCTGTTTTTT. It encodes CASSWRQGADGELFF.

The sample holds a few counts of this clonotype. The chain combines TRBV7-9 with TRBJ2-7, with D possibly TRBD1 on 6 matching bases. The CDR3 contains 14 residues. Trimming took off 4 bases at V and 5 bases at J, with 15 bases between the two ends. CDR1 and CDR2 from the germline V gene are SEHNR and FQNEAQ (reference sequence). CDR3 residues: CASSSRTGSDEQYF. For the CDR3, the DNA is TGTGCCAGCAGCTCCCGAACAGGGTCCGACGAGCAGTACTTC.